These T cell receptor beta chains were read from a single sample in a study of blood T cells in healthy people across ages. TCRdb used MiXCR to reprocess the 5' RACE reads, holding one entry per CDR3 protein. In the table there are 540,000 or so distinct CDR3 sequences, roughly 48% of which are singletons. Sequencing was done on a sample of blood. These receptors were collected from a man older than 75 in good health. Each CDR3 is given without its conserved first and last residue. A D gene is named only where the DNA matches it firmly.

j_call v_call d_call cdr3_aa
TRBJ2-1 TRBV5-1 . ASSLDSNNEQF
TRBJ2-7 TRBV20-1 . SARDQTMSSYEQY
TRBJ1-2 TRBV6-6 . ASSPQGTYGCT
TRBJ2-7 TRBV18 TRBD2 ASSAGLAGGFDEQY
TRBJ2-3 TRBV18 TRBD2 ASSPSSGRPDTQY
TRBJ1-2 TRBV6-2/TRBV6-3 . ASSSVWTTYGYT
TRBJ2-7 TRBV5-1 TRBD1 ASSSGQSYYEQY
TRBJ1-1 TRBV3-1 . ASRGEGTEAF
TRBJ2-7 TRBV6-6 . ASSYEAGPSSYEQY
TRBJ2-7 TRBV6-6 . ASSYPDGNDEQY
TRBJ1-1 TRBV6-2/TRBV6-3 . ASSYDPGSTEAF
TRBJ2-3 TRBV27 TRBD2 ASIASGMTDTQY
TRBJ1-4 TRBV7-2 . ASSSVENEKLF
TRBJ2-5 TRBV6-5 . ASSYSGTYGETQY
TRBJ1-1 TRBV9 . ASSVRSNTEAF
TRBJ2-1 TRBV20-1 . SVYFNPSSYNEQF
TRBJ2-1 TRBV7-9 TRBD1 ASSPDREPF
TRBJ2-1 TRBV20-1 . SAIGEAHNEQF
TRBJ2-1 TRBV7-9 . ASSLDGHRDEQF
TRBJ2-3 TRBV3-1 . ASSQDRVIRAQY
TRBJ2-7 TRBV7-2 . ASSLSVSSYEQY
TRBJ1-2 TRBV9 . ASSPETGEDGYT
TRBJ1-2 TRBV7-2 . ASSLGVYRADYGYT
TRBJ2-7 TRBV7-9 . TSSSVGGISIYEQY
TRBJ2-1 TRBV20-1 TRBD2 SASGAGGSYNEQF
TRBJ2-7 TRBV6-5 . ASSYSSRGYYEQY
TRBJ1-4 TRBV20-1 . SARRVQGTPKLF
TRBJ1-4 TRBV9 . ASSADVTNEKLF
TRBJ1-2 TRBV11-2 . ASSSYLGGGYT
TRBJ1-2 TRBV7-2 TRBD1 ASSGQVYGYT
TRBJ2-7 TRBV28 TRBD1 ASMNPGQGIEQY
TRBJ2-5 TRBV20-1 . SARNSQGPQQY
TRBJ2-5 TRBV29-1 . SVGGGLGDSWETQY
TRBJ1-1 TRBV4-1 TRBD1 ASSQRPTGTNTEAF
TRBJ2-1 TRBV6-6 . ASRARQSSYNEQF
TRBJ1-5 TRBV6-5 TRBD1 ASRRTGFADQPQH
TRBJ2-7 TRBV9 TRBD2 ASSVGLAEIYEQY
TRBJ2-4 TRBV20-1 . SAPQGTAKNIQY
TRBJ2-5 TRBV7-9 . ASSFWITVAGTQY
TRBJ1-1 TRBV2 . ASRPTNTEAF
TRBJ2-7 TRBV27 . ASRDPGRSYEQY
TRBJ2-1 TRBV30 . AWSVLGAANNEQF
TRBJ2-7 TRBV7-2 TRBD2 ASSPYSGRAGEQY
TRBJ2-5 TRBV10-3 . AISGAGRRETQY
TRBJ2-3 TRBV20-1 . SARDRADLSTDTQY
TRBJ2-7 TRBV29-1 TRBD2 SARSGTSGYEQY
TRBJ2-5 TRBV5-1 . ASSLAGPDNEQY
TRBJ1-2 TRBV9 . ASSPEGPGAYGYT
TRBJ2-3 TRBV6-6 . ASSYSTALDTQY
TRBJ2-5 TRBV6-5 TRBD2 ASSAGLAGVMSQY
. TRBV20-1 . SAREGVGTYNEQY
TRBJ1-2 TRBV15 TRBD1 ATKTGSLDGYT
TRBJ2-2 TRBV3-1 TRBD1 ASSSRQGYTGELF